A selection of T cell receptor beta chains follows, all from one sample in a study of T-cell memory formation after mild COVID-19. TCRdb re-called the 5' RACE reads through MiXCR, storing one row per CDR3 protein. The table has under 300,000 distinct CDR3 sequences, 16% seen once. Material for sequencing was PBMCs or a T cell subset sorted from them (not recorded which). These TCRs come from a man between 18 and 29 years old who had mild COVID-19 (a few samples of this study predate the infection). Cell type and time point are not known. The CDR3 runs from the conserved cysteine through the conserved F or W. Fields, in order: D gene, clone size, J gene, V gene, CDR3 protein, CDR3 DNA. D genes are given only for firm matches. Not every row has a clone size; where given, it reads once, few, many or a size class.

NA | many | TRBJ1-6 | TRBV20-1 | CSARDEGRVQNSPLHF | TGCAGTGCTAGAGATGAGGGAAGGGTCCAGAATTCACCCCTCCACTTT
NA | NA | TRBJ2-4 | TRBV7-9 | CAGMTAGDIQYF | TGTGCCGGAATGACAGCTGGGGACATTCAGTACTTC
NA | NA | TRBJ1-5 | TRBV7-8 | CASSLDINQPQHF | TGTGCCAGCAGCTTAGACATAAATCAGCCCCAGCATTTT
TRBD1 | NA | TRBJ1-4 | TRBV7-9 | CASSFTTQGELFF | TGTGCCAGCAGCTTTACAACACAGGGGGAACTGTTTTTT
TRBD1 | NA | TRBJ2-3 | TRBV20-1 | CSANEGAGDTQYF | TGCAGTGCTAATGAGGGGGCTGGAGATACGCAGTATTTT
NA | NA | TRBJ1-6 | TRBV6-2/TRBV6-3 | CASSFYAINSPLHF | TGTGCCAGCAGTTTCTACGCCATCAATTCACCCCTCCACTTT
TRBD1 | NA | TRBJ1-2 | TRBV11-2 | CASSLDLTGVGYTF | TGTGCCAGCAGCTTAGACCTAACAGGGGTCGGCTACACCTTC
NA | NA | TRBJ2-5 | TRBV5-1 | CASSLAVGTGTQYF | TGCGCCAGCAGCTTGGCCGTGGGGACGGGGACCCAGTACTTC
TRBD2 | NA | TRBJ2-3 | TRBV6-1 | CASSAAGGNTQYF | TGTGCCAGCAGTGCGGCGGGGGGGAATACGCAGTATTTT
NA | NA | TRBJ1-2 | TRBV4-3 | CASSHPAGVGVYGYTF | TGCGCCAGCAGCCATCCCGCGGGGGTGGGCGTCTATGGCTACACCTTC
NA | NA | TRBJ1-1 | TRBV28 | CASSRAPEEAFF | TGTGCCAGCAGCCGTGCCCCCGAGGAAGCTTTCTTT
NA | NA | TRBJ1-1 | TRBV6-2/TRBV6-3 | CASSYGEDTEAFF | TGTGCCAGCAGTTACGGGGAGGACACTGAAGCTTTCTTT
NA | NA | TRBJ2-5 | TRBV4-1 | CASSASGRVGQETQYF | TGCGCCAGCAGCGCGTCCGGCAGGGTTGGCCAAGAGACCCAGTACTTC
NA | few | TRBJ2-3 | TRBV4-3 | CASSQDREATDTQYF | TGCGCCAGCAGCCAAGATCGAGAAGCCACAGATACGCAGTATTTT
TRBD1 | few | TRBJ2-1 | TRBV28 | CASTVNRGLGQFF | TGTGCCAGCACCGTTAACAGGGGATTAGGGCAGTTCTTC
TRBD2 | few | TRBJ2-3 | TRBV23-1 | CASSPGLRRGDTDTQYF | TGCGCCAGCAGTCCGGGGTTGAGGCGGGGGGACACAGATACGCAGTATTTT
NA | NA | TRBJ1-4 | TRBV20-1 | CSAQGIREKLFF | TGCAGTGCCCAGGGGATTCGGGAAAAACTGTTTTTT
NA | NA | TRBJ1-2 | TRBV5-6 | CASSLGRRWTGRGLNYGYTF | TGTGCCAGCAGCTTGGGTCGGAGGTGGACTGGCAGGGGACTCAACTATGGCTACACCTTC
NA | few | TRBJ2-3 | TRBV4-3 | CASSQRNPDTQYF | TGCGCCAGCAGCCAAAGAAACCCAGATACGCAGTATTTT
NA | few | TRBJ2-5 | TRBV7-6 | CASSINQETQYF | TGTGCCAGCAGCATAAACCAAGAGACCCAGTACTTC
TRBD2 | NA | TRBJ2-7 | TRBV7-2 | CASSPYDRGGKQYF | TGTGCCAGCAGCCCCTATGATCGGGGGGGCAAGCAGTACTTC
NA | few | TRBJ2-5 | TRBV7-3 | CASSLSGAETQYF | TGTGCCAGCAGCTTATCCGGGGCGGAGACCCAGTACTTC
NA | NA | TRBJ1-1 | TRBV20-1 | CSARWPDTEAFF | TGCAGTGCTAGGTGGCCGGACACTGAAGCTTTCTTT
TRBD2 | few | TRBJ2-1 | TRBV5-1 | CASSLGSGNNEQFF | TGCGCCAGCAGCTTGGGGAGCGGGAACAATGAGCAGTTCTTC
NA | NA | TRBJ1-2 | TRBV7-2 | CASSPNRRTNYGYTF | TGTGCCAGCAGCCCAAACAGGCGAACTAACTATGGCTACACCTTC
NA | NA | TRBJ1-2 | TRBV19 | CASRELRDYGYTF | TGTGCCAGTAGGGAACTAAGGGACTATGGCTACACCTTC
NA | NA | TRBJ2-3 | TRBV3-1 | CASSQGPGSADTQYF | TGTGCCAGCAGCCAAGGTCCGGGTTCGGCAGATACGCAGTATTTT
NA | few | TRBJ2-1 | TRBV25-1 | CASMGRSYNEQFF | TGTGCCAGCATGGGCAGGTCCTACAATGAGCAGTTCTTC
TRBD1 | many | TRBJ1-2 | TRBV4-3 | CASSRQGAEGYTF | TGCGCCAGCAGCCGACAGGGGGCGGAGGGCTACACCTTC
TRBD2 | NA | TRBJ2-1 | TRBV28 | CASSGTSGGPRSYNEQFF | TGTGCCAGCAGTGGAACTAGCGGGGGTCCCCGCTCCTACAATGAGCAGTTCTTC
NA | NA | TRBJ1-1 | TRBV29-1 | CSVARRLNTEAFF | TGCAGCGTTGCGAGGAGACTTAACACTGAAGCTTTCTTT
TRBD1 | NA | TRBJ1-1 | TRBV6-6 | CASSYGDRGYTEAFF | TGTGCCAGCAGTTACGGGGACAGGGGATATACTGAAGCTTTCTTT
NA | NA | TRBJ2-3 | TRBV4-1 | CASSQDPPGRTDTQYF | TGCGCCAGCAGCCAAGATCCCCCGGGGCGCACAGATACGCAGTATTTT
TRBD1 | many | TRBJ1-4 | TRBV5-1 | CASSTSQGVGEKLFF | TGCGCCAGCAGCACGTCCCAGGGGGTCGGTGAAAAACTGTTTTTT
NA | few | TRBJ1-2 | TRBV5-1 | CASSLATTGNYGYTF | TGCGCCAGCAGCTTGGCAACAACCGGGAACTATGGCTACACCTTC
NA | NA | TRBJ2-4 | TRBV29-1 | CSVALQLINIQYF | TGCAGCGTGGCCCTTCAACTGATAAACATTCAGTACTTC
TRBD1 | few | TRBJ1-6 | TRBV12-3/TRBV12-4 | CASTNRGQVSPLHF | TGTGCCAGCACGAACAGGGGGCAGGTTTCACCCCTCCACTTT
NA | NA | TRBJ1-1 | TRBV12-5 | CASGLVLSTEAFF | TGTGCTAGTGGTTTGGTACTCAGCACTGAAGCTTTCTTT
NA | NA | TRBJ1-2 | TRBV7-9 | CASSPGHTF | TGTGCCAGCAGCCCTGGGCACACCTTC
NA | few | TRBJ1-5 | TRBV2 | CASSPAYSNQPQHF | TGTGCCAGCAGCCCAGCTTATAGCAATCAGCCCCAGCATTTT
TRBD2 | many | TRBJ2-7 | TRBV28 | CASSLGLAGTYEQYF | TGTGCCAGCAGTTTGGGACTAGCGGGGACCTACGAGCAGTACTTC
TRBD1 | NA | TRBJ1-2 | TRBV28 | CASSSGTGGWGYTF | TGTGCCAGCAGTTCTGGGACAGGGGGGTGGGGCTACACCTTC
TRBD2 | NA | TRBJ2-7 | TRBV20-1 | CSAMRTSGALEQYF | TGCAGTGCTATGAGGACTAGCGGGGCTTTGGAGCAGTACTTC